This TCR beta chain was recovered during a study of T cells after yellow fever vaccination. MiXCR was run by TCRdb on the 5' RACE reads, yielding one entry per CDR3 protein. Counted here are approximately 70,000 distinct CDR3 sequences, over 6% occurring once; the ten biggest clones make up about 39%. Between the trimmed V and J ends, which lost 5 bases and 2 bases, there was a span of 9 bases. The CDR3 has 13 amino acids. Germline CDR1 is SGHTA and CDR2 is FQGNSA. In its sample, this clonotype was seen many times. The sequencing here drew on CD8+ T cells sorted from PBMCs, taken 35 to 50 days after the first yellow fever vaccination. This sequence joins TRBV7-2 and TRBJ2-5, with D hard to call. This sequence was found in a man between 18 and 35 years old who received the YFV17D yellow fever vaccine. CDR3 DNA: TGTGCCAGCAGCCAACCCCCGCAAGAGACCCAGTACTTC. It yields the protein CASSQPPQETQYF.